Each of the 13 T cell receptor beta chains below was sequenced from the same sample in a study of control samples from healthy donors and cancer patients (TCRdb year 2020). The method behind the library was the immunoSEQ multiplex PCR assay. Imported from immuneACCESS, the table was reduced by TCRdb to in-frame sequences with V and J called. These copies leave out some clones; in studies compared against another copy, an unresolved V gene accounts for under half, and the cause of the remainder is not known. The sample table contains roughly 130,000 clones; only one count was recorded for less than 95% of them. The top ten clones comprise 3.5% to 4% of the sample. Source material: blood. The receptor set was obtained from a man aged 25 to 45 in good health.

The rearrangement links TRBV18 to TRBJ1-1; 9 positions match TRBD1. This CDR3 is built from 17 residues. V lost 3 bases to trimming and J lost 0 bases; unmatched junction nucleotides: 8. Germline lookup yields CDR1 KGHSH and CDR2 LQKENI. In DNA, the CDR3 is TGTGCCAGCTCACCTGGACAGGGGCTATCCATGAACACTGAAGCTTTCTTT. Translating it yields CASSPGQGLSMNTEAFF.

This chain joins TRBV7-9 and TRBJ1-3; no reliable D call. Trimming removed 5 bases from V and 0 bases from J, with 11 bases in between. The V gene's germline CDR1 is SEHNR and CDR2 FQNEAQ (reference sequence). The CDR3 sequence is 15 residues long. In nucleotides, the CDR3 is TGTGCCAGCAGCCTATGGGCCGGCTCTGGAAACACCATATATTTT. This sequence encodes CASSLWAGSGNTIYF.

The CDR3 is CASSFPGTGSYNEQFF. In DNA, the CDR3 is TGTGCCAGCAGCTTCCCCGGGACAGGTTCCTACAATGAGCAGTTCTTC. The chain combines TRBV7-2 with TRBJ2-1; 8 nucleotides agree with TRBD1. The V gene's germline CDR1 is SGHTA and CDR2 FQGNSA. CDR3 size: 16 residues. V was pared by 3 bases and J by 1 base, with 5 bases of the junction left unmatched.

The CDR3 reads CASSGHLSAGNEKLFF. For the CDR3, the DNA is TGTGCCAGCAGCGGCCACCTGTCAGCGGGAAATGAAAAACTGTTTTTT. This sequence joins TRBV7-6 and TRBJ1-4; D ambiguous. Germline V lookup: CDR1 SGHVS, CDR2 FNYEAQ. This CDR3 is built from 16 residues. Trimming took 5 bases from V and 5 from J, leaving 18 bases between them.

The J gene is TRBJ1-1, the V gene TRBV5-1, with unresolved D. Germline V lookup: CDR1 SGHRS, CDR2 YFSETQ. The CDR3 is 12 residues long. V dropped 0 bases and J dropped 10 bases, with 10 bases sitting between them. The CDR3 sequence is CASSLDGSAAFF. The CDR3 coding sequence is TGCGCCAGCAGCTTGGATGGGTCAGCAGCTTTCTTT.

The V gene is TRBV14, the J gene TRBJ1-5; possibly TRBD1 for D (6 bases). The CDR3 runs to 14 residues. V was cut by 4 bases and J by 5 bases, with 12 bases left in between. The germline CDR1 and CDR2 sequences are SGHDN and FVKESK. This CDR3 reads CASSPGGGDQPQHF. CDR3 coding DNA: TGTGCCAGCAGCCCGGGGGGGGGCGATCAGCCCCAGCATTTT.

This clone was detected once. The rearrangement joins TRBV6-5 to TRBJ1-5, with no clear D. Trimming left V 5 bases short and J 8 bases short, with 19 bases between. This CDR3 comprises 15 residues. From germline, CDR1 is MNHEY and CDR2 SVGAGI. The CDR3 loop reads CASSPIRQNREPQHF. The CDR3 DNA follows: TGTGCCAGCAGTCCGATCCGCCAAAATAGGGAGCCCCAGCATTTT.

The table lists this clone with a count of one. The CDR3 nucleotides read TGTGCCAGCAGCTTAGGAGCGTCGATTGAGCAGTTCTTC. Protein: CASSLGASIEQFF. The genes are TRBV11-3 and TRBJ2-1, with D hard to call. Germline V gene sequence: CDR1 SGHNT, CDR2 YENEEA. Trimming took 1 base from V and 9 from J, leaving 10 bases between them. The CDR3 has 13 amino acids.

This chain links TRBV10-1 with TRBJ2-5; possible D gene TRBD2, 6 bases. There are 13 residues in the CDR3. Trimming pared 6 bases from V and 1 base from J, leaving 9 bases between. Germline CDR1 reads WNHNN; CDR2 reads SYGVQD (reference sequence). CDR3 protein: CASSRDFQETQYF. The CDR3 coding sequence is TGCGCCAGCAGCCGGGACTTCCAAGAGACCCAGTACTTC.

The V call is TRBV21-1, the J call TRBJ2-3; TRBD2, the table's D call, lacks a check against the DNA. TRBV21-1 is flagged as a pseudogene. This CDR3 region has 17 residues. The CDR3 nucleotides read TGTGCCAGCAGCTCTCTTTTGGAGGGGCGATGCACAGATACGCAGTATTTT. It is translated as CASSSLLEGRCTDTQYF.

This chain joins TRBV6-1 and TRBJ1-5; D is perhaps TRBD1 (6 bases). This CDR3 contains 15 residues. The germline CDR1 and CDR2 sequences are MNHNS and SASEGT. Trimming pared 1 base from V and 2 bases from J, leaving 9 bases between. CDR3 region: CASSEEEGGNQPQHF. In DNA, the CDR3 is TGTGCCAGCAGTGAAGAGGAGGGGGGCAATCAGCCCCAGCATTTT.

The chain carries TRBV4-3 and TRBJ2-5; D may correspond to TRBD1 or TRBD2 (5 bases each). In germline, CDR1 is LGHNA, CDR2 YSLEER. V was trimmed by 4 bases and J by 2 bases, leaving 11 bases between them. This CDR3 has 14 amino acids. The CDR3 DNA sequence: TGCGCCAGCAGCCGGGGGTGGGGGCAAGAGACCCAGTACTTC. It translates to CASSRGWGQETQYF.

The J gene is TRBJ2-7, the V gene TRBV13; the D is unclear. The CDR3 is made up of 16 amino acids. Between the trimmed V and J ends, which lost 5 bases and 0 bases, there was a span of 17 bases. Germline-derived CDR1 and CDR2 are PRHDT and FYEKMQ (reference sequence). CDR3 protein: CASSQFRLRDSYEQYF. The CDR3 DNA is TGTGCCAGCAGCCAGTTCCGCCTAAGGGACTCCTACGAGCAGTACTTC.